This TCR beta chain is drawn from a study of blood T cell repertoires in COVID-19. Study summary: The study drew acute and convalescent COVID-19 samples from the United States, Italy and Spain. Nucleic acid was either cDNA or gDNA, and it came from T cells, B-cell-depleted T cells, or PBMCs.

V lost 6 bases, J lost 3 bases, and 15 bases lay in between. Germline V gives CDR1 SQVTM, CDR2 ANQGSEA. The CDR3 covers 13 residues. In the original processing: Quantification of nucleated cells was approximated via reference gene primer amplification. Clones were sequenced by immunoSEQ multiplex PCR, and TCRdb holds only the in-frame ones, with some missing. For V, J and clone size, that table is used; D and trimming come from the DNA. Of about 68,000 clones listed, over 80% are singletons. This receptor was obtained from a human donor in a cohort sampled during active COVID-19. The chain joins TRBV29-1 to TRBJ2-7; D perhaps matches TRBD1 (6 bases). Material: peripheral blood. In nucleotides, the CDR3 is TGCAGCGTCACCGGGACAAGTAACTACGAGCAGTACTTC. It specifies CSVTGTSNYEQYF.